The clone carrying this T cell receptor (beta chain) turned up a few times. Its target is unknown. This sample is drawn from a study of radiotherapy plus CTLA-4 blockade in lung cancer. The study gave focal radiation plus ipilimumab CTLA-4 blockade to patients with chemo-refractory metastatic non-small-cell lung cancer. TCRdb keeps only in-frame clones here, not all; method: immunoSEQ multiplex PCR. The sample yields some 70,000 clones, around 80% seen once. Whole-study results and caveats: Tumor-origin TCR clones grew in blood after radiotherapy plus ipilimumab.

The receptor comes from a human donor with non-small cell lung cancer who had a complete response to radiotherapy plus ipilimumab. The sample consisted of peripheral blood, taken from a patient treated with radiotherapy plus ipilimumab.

CDR3 sequence: CASTGADRGDYGYTF. In nucleotides, the CDR3 is TGTGCCAGCACCGGCGCGGATAGGGGAGACTATGGCTACACCTTC. The chain joins TRBV7-9 to TRBJ1-2; D may be TRBD1 (5 bases). The germline gives CDR1 SEHNR, CDR2 FQNEAQ (reference sequence). This CDR3 is built from 15 residues. Trimming took off 7 bases at V and 3 bases at J, with 18 bases between the two ends.